One T cell receptor beta chain is described in this entry. It may be a read error: a sequence one base away is much more abundant. The record originates from a study of T cells after yellow fever vaccination. In TCRdb, the 5' RACE reads were re-called with MiXCR into one record per CDR3 protein. The table lists roughly 500,000 distinct CDR3 sequences, about 19% of them singletons. The germline CDR1 and CDR2 sequences are LGHNA and YSLEER. After removal of 6 bases from V and 1 base from J, the junction contained 8 bases not matched to a gene. There are 17 residues in the CDR3. The receptor was derived from a man aged 25 to 40 who received the YFV17D yellow fever vaccine. Sequencing used PBMCs, obtained 15 days after the yellow fever booster vaccination. The rearrangement uses TRBV4-3 and TRBJ2-6; 8 positions match TRBD2. The DNA of the CDR3 is TGCGCCAGCAGGGGTAACGGGGGGGCTTCTGGGGCCAACGTCCTGACTTTC. This translates into CASRGNGGASGANVLTF.